These T cell receptor beta chains were read from a single sample in a study of early T cells in non-severe SARS-CoV-2 infection. TCRdb re-analysed the 5' RACE reads in MiXCR, keeping a single row per CDR3 protein. Of roughly 62,000 distinct CDR3 sequences in the sample, 6% to 8.5% were seen once. Sequencing was done on a sample of whole blood. Every receptor here comes from an adult who was a healthcare worker with PCR-confirmed SARS-CoV-2 infection or an uninfected control (not recorded which). Each CDR3 is given with its conserved first and last residue. D genes are given only for firm matches. Expanded clones get a size class; other rows say once, few or many, or leave the size out.

>NA|TRBD1|TRBV28|TRBJ2-5
CASRIPGQVQETQYF
TGTGCCAGCAGGATACCGGGACAGGTACAAGAGACCCAGTACTTC
>NA|NA|TRBV25-1|TRBJ2-7
CATKGEGYEQYF
TGTGCCACTAAGGGCGAGGGGTACGAGCAGTACTTC
>few|TRBD1|TRBV20-1|TRBJ1-2
CSAIAGGGNYGYTF
TGCAGTGCTATTGCAGGGGGCGGGAACTATGGCTACACCTTC
>NA|NA|TRBV20-1|TRBJ2-7
CSALRDNYEQYF
TGCAGTGCTCTCAGGGACAACTACGAGCAGTACTTC
>NA|NA|TRBV5-1|TRBJ1-1
CASSLAGSWTEAFF
TGCGCCAGCAGCTTGGCGGGCTCGTGGACTGAAGCTTTCTTT
>NA|NA|TRBV28|TRBJ2-3
CASSSTAGSTDTQYF
TGTGCCAGCAGTTCTACGGCGGGGTCCACAGATACGCAGTATTTT
>NA|NA|TRBV9|TRBJ2-2
CASSSEGGVGTTYTGELFF
TGTGCCAGTAGCTCAGAGGGGGGAGTTGGGACTACCTACACCGGGGAGCTGTTTTTT
>few|NA|TRBV29-1|TRBJ2-5
CSLRMGRETQYF
TGCAGCTTGAGGATGGGCCGGGAGACCCAGTACTTC
>few|NA|TRBV20-1|TRBJ2-7
CSAREGGPSYEQYF
TGCAGTGCTAGGGAAGGGGGGCCATCCTACGAGCAGTACTTC
>NA|TRBD1|TRBV7-9|TRBJ1-2
CASSSGTGVITYGYTF
TGTGCCAGCAGCTCCGGGACAGGGGTCATTACTTATGGCTACACCTTC
>many|TRBD2|TRBV11-1|TRBJ2-7
CASSFGTSGNYEQYF
TGTGCCAGCAGCTTCGGGACTAGCGGCAACTACGAGCAGTACTTC
>few|NA|TRBV12-3/TRBV12-4|TRBJ1-1
CASSLGQNTEAFF
TGTGCCAGCAGTTTGGGGCAGAACACTGAAGCTTTCTTT
>NA|NA|TRBV4-1|TRBJ2-2
CASSQRAEYTGELFF
TGCGCCAGCAGCCAGAGGGCCGAGTACACCGGGGAGCTGTTTTTT
>few|TRBD2|TRBV18|TRBJ2-7
CASSPPSGKSYEQYF
TGTGCCAGCTCACCACCTAGCGGGAAATCGTACGAGCAGTACTTC
>NA|NA|TRBV29-1|TRBJ2-7
CSGLGGSSYEQYF
TGCAGCGGCTTGGGTGGAAGCTCCTACGAGCAGTACTTC